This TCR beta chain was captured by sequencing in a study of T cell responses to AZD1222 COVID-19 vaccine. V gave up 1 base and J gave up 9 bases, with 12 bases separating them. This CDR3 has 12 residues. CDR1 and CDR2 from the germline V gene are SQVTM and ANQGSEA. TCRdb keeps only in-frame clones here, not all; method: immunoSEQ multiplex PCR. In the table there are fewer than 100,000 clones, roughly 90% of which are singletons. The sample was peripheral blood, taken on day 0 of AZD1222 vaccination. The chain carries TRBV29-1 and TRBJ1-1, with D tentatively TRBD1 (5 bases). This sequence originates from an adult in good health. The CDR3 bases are TGCAGCGTTGAAGTTGGAGACAGTCAAGCTTTCTTT. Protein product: CSVEVGDSQAFF.